The 26 T cell receptor beta chains reported below all come from one sample, sequenced in a study of blood T cell repertoires in COVID-19. Assay used: immunoSEQ multiplex PCR; TCRdb lists only in-frame clones, some missing. The sample yields about 110,000 clones, approximately 80% seen once. The sequenced sample was peripheral blood. The source is a woman between 45 and 60 years old with acute or convalescent COVID-19.

The V call is TRBV27, the J call TRBJ1-6; D remains unclear. This CDR3 comprises 16 residues. Trimming shortened V by 3 bases and J by 6 bases, and 15 bases separated the two germline ends. The germline CDR1 and CDR2 sequences are MNHEY and SMNVEV (reference sequence). The CDR3, as DNA: TGTGCCAGCAGTTTTGGACCCTCACGGGGTAATTCACCCCTCCACTTT. Translation: CASSFGPSRGNSPLHF.

This clone has only one observation. J is TRBJ1-6 and V is TRBV19; D gene unclear. V was trimmed by 3 bases and J by 8 bases, leaving 8 bases between them. The CDR3 loop spans 13 amino acids. Per the germline V gene, CDR1 is LNHDA and CDR2 is SQIVND (reference sequence). In nucleotides, the CDR3 is TGTGCCAGTAGTATCGGGAAGGATTCACCCCTCCACTTT. As protein: CASSIGKDSPLHF. The whole variable domain, remainder taken from reference TRBV19 and TRBJ1-6, is DGGITQSPKYLFRKEGQNVTLSCEQNLNHDAMYWYRQDPGQGLRLIYYSQIVNDFQKGDIAEGYSVSREKKESFPLTVTSAQKNPTAFYLCASSIGKDSPLHFGNGTRLTVT.

This chain joins TRBV4-2 and TRBJ2-7; TRBD2 aligns across 10 bases. Per the germline V gene, CDR1 is LGHNA and CDR2 is YNFKEQ. Trimming at V came to 0 bases and at J to 4 bases, leaving 6 bases not matched to a gene. The CDR3 runs 16 residues. In DNA form, the CDR3 reads TGTGCCAGCAGCCAAGATCTAGCGGGGGAAGTATACGAGCAGTACTTC. Protein sequence: CASSQDLAGEVYEQYF.

The chain combines TRBV7-8 with TRBJ2-4, with D hard to call. The CDR3 runs 12 residues. The V end lost 5 bases, the J end lost 10 bases, and 12 bases lay between the germline ends. The germline V gene has CDR1 SGHVS and CDR2 FQNEAQ. The CDR3: CASSPRVGIQYF. The DNA for the CDR3 is TGTGCCAGCAGCCCCCGGGTCGGGATTCAGTACTTC.

The J gene is TRBJ2-2, the V gene TRBV3-1 (or the pseudogene TRBV3-2); TRBD1 matches at 9 bases. The CDR3 has 14 amino acids. Germline values: CDR1 LGHDT, CDR2 YNNKEL (reference sequence). V was pared by 9 bases and J by 4 bases, with 6 bases of the junction left unmatched. CDR3 sequence (DNA): TGTGCCAGTTCCCGGGACAGGGCCACCGGGGAGCTGTTTTTT. Amino acids: CASSRDRATGELFF.

The CDR3 DNA sequence: TGTGCCAGCTCACCGCTCCCAGACATGAACACTGAAGCTTTCTTT. It yields the protein CASSPLPDMNTEAFF. V is TRBV18 and J is TRBJ1-1; D is undetermined. CDR1 is KGHSH, CDR2 LQKENI, per germline. CDR3 length: 15 amino acids. Deletions cut 3 bases from V and 0 bases from J, with 11 bases between.

V usage is TRBV5-1 and J usage is TRBJ1-5; TRBD1 aligns across 7 bases. Looked up from germline, CDR1 is SGHRS and CDR2 is YFSETQ. With V trimmed by 0 bases and J by 3 bases, 3 bases remained unmatched. CDR3 length: 15 amino acids. The CDR3 DNA sequence: TGCGCCAGCAGCTTGGATGGACAGGACAATCAGCCCCAGCATTTT. Protein product: CASSLDGQDNQPQHF. The variable domain in full, with the rest retrieved from reference TRBV5-1 and TRBJ1-5, is KAGVTQTPRYLIKTRGQQVTLSCSPISGHRSVSWYQQTPGQGLQFLFEYFSETQRNKGNFPGRFSGRQFSNSRSEMNVSTLELGDSALYLCASSLDGQDNQPQHFGDGTRLSIL.

The chain combines TRBV15 with TRBJ2-3, with 12 bases aligning to TRBD2. With 8 bases clipped from V and 4 bases from J, the junction kept 7 bases outside the gene matches. Germline V gives CDR1 LNHNV, CDR2 YYDKDF (reference sequence). CDR3 length: 15 amino acids. CDR3 sequence: CATGTGLAGPDTQYF. CDR3 sequence (DNA): TGTGCCACCGGGACAGGACTAGCGGGGCCAGATACGCAGTATTTT.

The CDR3 sequence: CASRTGDDYGYTF. Written as DNA, the CDR3 is TGTGCCAGCAGGACAGGGGATGACTATGGCTACACCTTC. The chain joins TRBV2 to TRBJ1-2, with 8 positions matching TRBD1. After removal of 6 bases from V and 3 bases from J, the junction contained 3 bases not matched to a gene. CDR3 size: 13 residues. CDR1 is SNHLY and CDR2 is FYNNEI in the germline V gene.

The genes are TRBV10-3 and TRBJ1-2, with D perhaps TRBD1 (5 bases). Germline lookup yields CDR1 ENHRY and CDR2 SYGVKD. This CDR3 spans 13 amino acids. Trimming took off 3 bases at V and 4 bases at J, with 9 bases between the two ends. The CDR3 reads CAISEGDFYGYTF. CDR3 sequence (DNA): TGTGCCATCAGTGAAGGGGATTTCTATGGCTACACCTTC.

This clone was counted a few times. This chain uses TRBV7-8 with TRBJ2-3, with 7 bases identical to TRBD1. V lost 1 base, J lost 6 bases, and 10 bases stayed unmatched. There are 16 residues in the CDR3. Germline V gives CDR1 SGHVS, CDR2 FQNEAQ. This CDR3 reads CASSLDWDSQSDTQYF. CDR3 bases: TGTGCCAGCAGCTTAGACTGGGACAGCCAGTCCGATACGCAGTATTTT.

This chain links TRBV27 with TRBJ1-5; 7 bases align to TRBD1. Losses at the gene ends were 3 bases for V and 7 bases for J; bases not matched to a gene: 6. The CDR3 extends over 14 amino acids. The germline gives CDR1 MNHEY, CDR2 SMNVEV (reference sequence). The CDR3 DNA follows: TGTGCCAGCAGTTTCCGAGGGGGCGCACAGCCCCAGCATTTT. Protein sequence: CASSFRGGAQPQHF.

The V call is TRBV9, the J call TRBJ1-2, with unresolved D. The CDR3 consists of 14 residues. Germline V gives CDR1 SGDLS, CDR2 YYNGEE. The V gene lost 3 bases and the J gene lost 7 bases, with 16 bases spanning the gap. CDR3 residues: CASSEDTVDLGYTF. Here the CDR3 DNA reads TGTGCCAGCAGCGAAGACACAGTAGATCTTGGCTACACCTTC.

The rearrangement uses TRBV3-1 (or the pseudogene TRBV3-2) and TRBJ2-7; 10 nucleotides agree with TRBD1. Germline assignment: CDR1 LGHDT and CDR2 YNNKEL (reference sequence). This CDR3 contains 15 residues. V lost 2 bases and J lost 3; bases outside the gene matches: 4. The CDR3 sequence is CASSQIWTGGYEQYF. The CDR3 DNA is TGTGCCAGCAGCCAAATATGGACAGGGGGCTACGAGCAGTACTTC.

The chain combines TRBV6-1 with TRBJ1-2; D unclear. CDR3 length: 15 residues. V was cut by 1 base and J by 8 bases, with 17 bases left in between. Per the germline V gene, CDR1 is MNHNS and CDR2 is SASEGT. CDR3 sequence (DNA): TGTGCCAGCAGTGAAGGGGTATCGAGAGGGAACGGCTACACCTTC. Amino acids: CASSEGVSRGNGYTF.

The chain recombines TRBV10-1 with TRBJ2-2; a weak D match, TRBD1 (6 bases). V lost 9 bases and J lost 0, with 23 bases in between. This CDR3 comprises 18 residues. The germline V gene has CDR1 WNHNN and CDR2 SYGVQD (reference sequence). The CDR3 DNA sequence: TGCGCCAGTACTGGGAGACAGGCCCACCGTCCGAACACCGGGGAGCTGTTTTTT. Translated, it gives CASTGRQAHRPNTGELFF.

The chain recombines TRBV27 with TRBJ1-2; TRBD1 agrees at 8 bases. CDR1 and CDR2 from the germline V gene are MNHEY and SMNVEV (reference sequence). V was pared by 2 bases and J by 4 bases, with 0 bases of the junction left unmatched. The CDR3 runs to 13 residues. The CDR3 sequence: CASSLTGGYGYTF. The CDR3 DNA reads TGTGCCAGCAGTTTAACAGGGGGCTATGGCTACACCTTC.

The sample holds one count of this clone. The genes are TRBV30 and TRBJ1-4; D perhaps matches TRBD1 (6 bases). Per germline, CDR1 GTSNPN and CDR2 SVGIG (reference sequence). The V and J ends lost 4 bases and 4 bases respectively, with 7 bases between them. The CDR3 loop spans 12 amino acids. This CDR3 reads CAWTGDNEKLFF. CDR3 nucleotides: TGTGCCTGGACAGGGGATAATGAAAAACTGTTTTTT.

This chain links TRBV4-2 with TRBJ1-3; 7 bases map to TRBD1. The CDR3 sequence is 17 residues long. Trimming at V came to 3 bases and at J to 2 bases, leaving 10 bases not matched to a gene. Germline V CDR1 and CDR2: LGHNA, YNFKEQ. CDR3 sequence: CASSQDYRQGAGNTIYF. The CDR3, as DNA: TGTGCCAGCAGCCAGGATTACCGACAGGGAGCTGGAAACACCATATATTTT.

This clone came up once. The rearrangement joins TRBV5-5 to TRBJ1-1; no firm D call. The V gene's germline CDR1 is SGHKS and CDR2 YYEKEE (reference sequence). The CDR3 extends over 13 amino acids. Trimming shortened V by 4 bases and J by 4 bases, and 11 bases separated the two germline ends. The CDR3 sequence is CASSLYSSTEAFF. CDR3 DNA: TGTGCCAGCAGCCTATACAGTAGCACTGAAGCTTTCTTT. The variable domain in full, completed from reference TRBV5-5 and TRBJ1-1, reads DAGVTQSPTHLIKTRGQQVTLRCSPISGHKSVSWYQQVLGQGPQFIFQYYEKEERGRGNFPDRFSARQFPNYSSELNVNALLLGDSALYLCASSLYSSTEAFFGQGTRLTVV.

The chain couples TRBV5-1 to TRBJ2-3, with 7 bases aligning to TRBD1. Unmatched junction bases numbered 3, after V lost 7 bases and J lost 1 base. From germline, CDR1 is SGHRS and CDR2 YFSETQ. CDR3 length equals 13 residues. This chain's CDR3 is CASRQGGTDTQYF. CDR3 coding DNA: TGCGCCAGCCGACAGGGCGGCACAGATACGCAGTATTTT.

This clone has a handful of counts. This rearrangement joins TRBV4-1 to TRBJ1-4; maybe TRBD1 (6 bases). Trimming shortened V by 0 bases and J by 13 bases, and 18 bases separated the two germline ends. Germline loops: CDR1 MGHRA, CDR2 YSYEKL. The length of the CDR3 is 15 residues. CDR3 protein: CASSQDQRGRVLLFF. The CDR3 DNA is TGCGCCAGCAGCCAAGATCAGCGGGGGCGTGTACTACTGTTTTTT.

The sample holds a few counts of this clone. This chain joins TRBV28 and TRBJ1-2, with D hard to call. The V gene's germline CDR1 is MDHEN and CDR2 SYDVKM. This CDR3 has 13 amino acids. With 7 bases removed from V and 1 base from J, the gap between germline ends came to 10 bases. The CDR3 reads CASTLNLNYGYTF. The CDR3 DNA reads as TGTGCCAGCACCCTTAATCTTAACTATGGCTACACCTTC.

The gene calls are TRBV6-5 and TRBJ1-4; D unresolved. Germline CDR1 MNHEY, CDR2 SVGAGI. This CDR3 is built from 10 residues. Deletions cut 10 bases from V and 4 bases from J, with 4 bases between. Written as DNA, the CDR3 is TGTGCCACCGGTAATGAAAAACTGTTTTTT. It yields the protein CATGNEKLFF.

The V call is TRBV28, the J call TRBJ1-2; TRBD1 matches at 11 bases. The J segment lost 5 bases and the V segment lost 4 bases, leaving 6 bases of the junction unmatched. CDR1 MDHEN and CDR2 SYDVKM come from the germline V gene. The CDR3 spans 15 residues. CDR3: CASSYRDRGYYGYTF. The CDR3 nucleotides read TGTGCCAGCAGTTATCGGGACAGGGGGTATTATGGCTACACCTTC.

This CDR3 is CASSRQGGETQYF. DNA for the CDR3: TGTGCCAGTAGTCGGCAGGGCGGCGAGACCCAGTACTTC. The gene calls are TRBV19 and TRBJ2-5; perhaps TRBD1 as D (5 bases). Trimming removed 5 bases at V and 5 bases at J, with 12 bases between. Germline V gene data show CDR1 as LNHDA and CDR2 as SQIVND (reference sequence). The CDR3 spans 13 residues.